This is a list of T cell receptor beta chains from one sample in a study of T cells expressing NK-cell markers. TCRdb reanalyzed the 5' RACE reads and collapses them to one entry per CDR3 protein, without DNA. The table lists approximately 550,000 distinct CDR3 sequences. Material: blood T cells: a sorted CD56 or NKG2C T cell subset, CD4+ or CD8+ T cells, or bulk PBMC T cells (not recorded which). The receptors were sampled from a man aged 18 to 29 in good health. CDR3s include the opening cysteine and the closing phenylalanine or tryptophan.

V gene	J gene	CDR3 protein
TRBV6-2/TRBV6-3	TRBJ2-5	CASSYPKGRGWDEETQYF
TRBV11-1	TRBJ2-3	CASSLNSWDTQYF
TRBV7-8	TRBJ1-5	CASSPRGGSGQPQHF
TRBV7-2	TRBJ1-2	CASSLGLRGHNYGYTF
TRBV9	TRBJ2-2	CASSVTWGVNTGELFF
TRBV29-1	TRBJ2-7	CSVEGLAGSSYEQYF
TRBV20-1	TRBJ2-3	CSARVRGTVPSTDTQYF
TRBV12-3/TRBV12-4	TRBJ2-2	CATRGLMRTGELFF
TRBV29-1	TRBJ2-1	CSVELLVQTSYNEQFF
TRBV6-5	TRBJ2-5	CASSYVGGRSETQYF
TRBV12-3/TRBV12-4	TRBJ2-2	CASSNLPSGLTGELFF
TRBV20-1	TRBJ2-1	CSARSGSALSSYNEQFF
TRBV12-3/TRBV12-4	TRBJ2-4	CASRMRLAGLAKNIQYF
TRBV11-3	TRBJ2-2	CASSSPSGGVAGELFF
TRBV4-1	TRBJ2-1	CASSQETSGSTHFNNEQFF
TRBV5-1	TRBJ2-3	CASSRPGLAGTNTDTQYF
TRBV29-1	TRBJ2-2	CSVEGHSTGELFF
TRBV30	TRBJ1-1	CASLTGAQEAFF
TRBV6-2/TRBV6-3	TRBJ2-2	CASSYLGSSYANTGELFF
TRBV4-1	TRBJ2-2	CASSESGRSGGELFF
TRBV5-5	TRBJ1-5	CASSRDQGRDNQPQHF
TRBV11-3	TRBJ1-1	CASSADGNTEAFF
TRBV7-9	TRBJ1-1	CASSHRIHDQAFF
TRBV7-9	TRBJ1-4	CASSPRPGESEKLFF
TRBV7-9	TRBJ1-1	CASSFQGAAFF
TRBV29-1	TRBJ2-3	CSVEVGAGGPEDTQYF
TRBV28	TRBJ2-5	CASSRGPKETQYF
TRBV5-1	TRBJ2-1	CASSLLGQGHEQFF
TRBV10-3	TRBJ2-2	CAIKAERNTGELFF
TRBV16	TRBJ1-2	CASSPPGPRDYGYTF
TRBV6-1	TRBJ2-1	CASSESPGGLRNEQFF
TRBV12-3/TRBV12-4	TRBJ1-1	CASSLRGAVGNTEAFF
TRBV29-1	TRBJ2-5	CSAASFETQYF
TRBV12-3/TRBV12-4	TRBJ2-2	CASSGPYEELFF
TRBV10-2	TRBJ2-5	CASRGLAGAIGETQYF
TRBV11-2	TRBJ1-1	CASSLFSRVNTEAFF
TRBV12-3/TRBV12-4	TRBJ2-1	CASRLHRRGYNEQFF
TRBV7-2	TRBJ2-3	CASSLGVVGSDTQYF
TRBV5-1	TRBJ2-1	CASSSFPGLSYPPLF
TRBV20-1	TRBJ1-5	CSASRRGTEPQHF
TRBV12-3/TRBV12-4	TRBJ2-3	CASTRTSGRGDTQYF
TRBV6-5	TRBJ2-6	CASSYSRTGSGANVLTF
TRBV5-1	TRBJ2-1	CASSRVQAGLNYNEQFF
TRBV5-1	TRBJ1-5	CASSPGLMEGSNQPQHF
TRBV9	TRBJ2-7	CASSVGGSGSYEQYF
TRBV5-6	TRBJ2-4	CASSYPFRGNIQYF
TRBV29-1	TRBJ2-2	CSVAEGTGGTGELFF